The entry below describes one T cell receptor (beta chain). What it recognizes is unknown. The repertoire was sequenced with immunoSEQ multiplex PCR; TCRdb's copy has only in-frame clones and lacks some. The sample consists of approximately 1.9 million clones, around 93% of them appearing once. The data were taken from a study of shared clonotypes between healthy human individuals. Study-level background: Three plates were used per donor for CD4 naive, three for CD4 memory, two for CD8 naive and one for CD8 memory.

V was pared by 3 bases and J by 6 bases, with 8 bases between. Looked up from germline, CDR1 is SEHNR and CDR2 is FQNEAQ (reference sequence). The CDR3 extends over 12 amino acids. Overall study results and limits: Sorted-subset sequencing, rarefaction showed, was incomplete despite large depth. Clonotype sharing among donors was thought likely to change with sequencing depth. Shared clonotypes: roughly 4.7% naive CD4, about 3.5% naive CD8, around 2.4% memory CD4, approximately 0.4% memory CD8.

The naive CD8 subset, CD45RO-negative cells positively selected for CCR7, excluded terminally differentiated effector memory CD45RA+ cells. The source of this sequence is a man in his late teens or twenties in good health. Some clones in this sample may be carry-over from other donors' samples. The V and J genes are TRBV7-9 and TRBJ1-1; D is unclear. The sequenced sample was naive CD8+ T cells from PBMCs. The CDR3 reads CASSFEFAEAFF. In DNA, the CDR3 is TGTGCCAGCAGCTTTGAGTTCGCTGAAGCTTTCTTT.